The clone carrying this T cell receptor beta chain was counted ten times or more. These data originate in a study of regulatory T cells in long-lasting Graves disease. Researchers made TCR beta libraries by using iRepertoire HTBI primers and running Arm-PCR on CDR3 regions. Via MiXCR, TCRdb re-called the multiplex PCR reads, giving one row per CDR3 protein. The repertoire includes a few hundred thousand distinct CDR3 sequences, roughly 13% of them detected once, and under 10% sits in the top ten. The time point is: newly diagnosed GD, antithyroid drugs for less than 3 months. Scientists built the TCR library using RNA that was extracted from PBMCs. CDR1 is MNHEY and CDR2 is SMNVEV in the germline V gene (reference sequence). The V gene end was trimmed by 4 bases and the J gene end by 4 bases; junction bases not matched to a gene: 7. The length of the CDR3 is 16 residues. The same specimen was also included in a second study, on T cells in Graves' hyperthyroidism and ophthalmopathy.

This TCR was sampled from a man aged 30-40 years with Graves disease. The V call is TRBV27, the J call TRBJ2-5, with 12 bases matching TRBD2. Specimen: peripheral blood mononuclear cells (PBMCs), collected at new diagnosis, from a patient treated with antithyroid drugs. In DNA, the CDR3 is TGTGCCAGCAGTTCTCCTAGCGGGAGGGCCCCAGAGACCCAGTACTTC. This codes for CASSSPSGRAPETQYF.